A selection of T cell receptor beta chains follows, all from one sample in a study of cytomegalovirus exposure and HLA in healthy donors. Clones were sequenced by immunoSEQ multiplex PCR, and TCRdb holds only the in-frame ones, with some missing. The data show some 170,000 clones, with 65% to 75% seen just once and under 2.5% held by the top ten. The sample was PBMCs. Receptors originate from a human donor in good health. Both conserved end residues are part of each CDR3. D genes are given only for firm matches. Some rows mark clone size as missing; the rest say once, few, many or name a class of expanded clone.

j_call clone_size d_call v_call cdr3_aa cdr3_nt
TRBJ2-7 once NA TRBV10-3 CAIRERAVGPSEQYF TGTGCCATCAGAGAGCGCGCGGTGGGGCCGTCCGAGCAGTACTTC
TRBJ2-7 few TRBD2 TRBV9 CASSTRLAPYEQYF TGTGCCAGCAGCACCCGACTAGCCCCCTACGAGCAGTACTTC
TRBJ2-6 NA NA TRBV25-1 CASSDLGSGNSGANVLTF TGTGCCAGCAGTGATCTAGGGTCCGGGAACTCTGGGGCCAACGTCCTGACTTTC
TRBJ2-7 NA TRBD2 TRBV5-1 CASSMGLESYEQYF TGCGCCAGCAGCATGGGACTAGAAAGCTACGAGCAGTACTTC
TRBJ2-5 NA NA TRBV6-6 CASSPGQNQETQYF TGTGCCAGCAGCCCCGGACAGAACCAAGAGACCCAGTACTTC
TRBJ1-3 NA NA TRBV27 CASSFTGEGNTIYF TGTGCCAGCAGTTTTACGGGGGAAGGAAACACCATATATTTT
TRBJ2-1 NA TRBD1 TRBV19 CASSIRGQSSYNEQFF TGTGCCAGTAGTATACGGGGACAGAGCTCCTACAATGAGCAGTTCTTC
TRBJ2-6 NA NA TRBV5-1 CASSRSVSGGANVLTF TGCGCCAGCAGCAGATCCGTTTCGGGGGGGGCCAACGTCCTGACTTTC
TRBJ2-2 NA TRBD2 TRBV7-8 CASARGATGELFF TGTGCCAGCGCGCGGGGGGCGACCGGGGAGCTGTTTTTT
TRBJ1-3 few NA TRBV29-1 CSVGTNSGNTIYF TGCAGCGTGGGGACAAATTCTGGAAACACCATATATTTT
TRBJ2-1 NA TRBD2 TRBV10-1 CASSDSLAGGINEQFF TGCGCCAGCAGTGACTCCCTGGCGGGGGGGATCAATGAGCAGTTCTTC
TRBJ2-3 NA NA TRBV6-1 CASPDIDTQYF TGTGCCAGCCCAGACATTGATACGCAGTATTTT
TRBJ2-4 NA NA TRBV19 CASSMSPGAKNIQYF TGTGCCAGTAGTATGAGCCCTGGAGCCAAAAACATTCAGTACTTC
TRBJ1-2 few NA TRBV6-6 CASSYSPIYGYTF TGTGCCAGCAGTTACTCCCCCATCTATGGCTACACCTTC
TRBJ2-5 NA TRBD2 TRBV25-1 CASQERAGGLWETQYF TGTGCCAGCCAGGAGAGGGCGGGGGGGCTTTGGGAGACCCAGTACTTC
TRBJ1-5 NA NA TRBV7-8 CASSRGSNQPQHF TGTGCCAGCAGCCGAGGTAGCAATCAGCCCCAGCATTTT
TRBJ2-2 once NA TRBV4-1 CASSQAYPGTGELFF TGCGCCAGCAGCCAAGCGTATCCAGGGACCGGGGAGCTGTTTTTT
TRBJ2-5 NA TRBD2 TRBV7-7 CASSLTGGNQETQYF TGTGCTAGCAGCTTAACGGGGGGAAACCAAGAGACCCAGTACTTC
TRBJ1-1 NA NA TRBV11-3 CASSLGTLNTEAFF TGTGCCAGCAGCTTAGGGACTTTGAACACTGAAGCTTTCTTT
TRBJ1-2 NA TRBD1 TRBV5-1 CASGGDSVYGYTF TGCGCCAGTGGAGGGGACAGTGTCTATGGCTACACCTTC
TRBJ2-3 NA NA TRBV19 CASRTLEPSANTDTQYF TGTGCCAGTAGAACCCTAGAGCCCAGCGCCAACACAGATACGCAGTATTTT
TRBJ1-2 NA NA TRBV6-5 CASSYSIRDYGYTF TGTGCCAGCAGTTACTCGATTAGAGACTATGGCTACACCTTC
TRBJ2-5 NA TRBD1 TRBV6-4 CASSVDRQETQYF TGTGCCAGCAGTGTGGACAGGCAAGAGACCCAGTACTTC
TRBJ2-5 few TRBD2 TRBV7-3 CASSKGTSGGVETQYF TGTGCCAGCAGCAAAGGGACTAGCGGGGGGGTGGAGACCCAGTACTTC
TRBJ2-7 NA TRBD1 TRBV7-9 CASSAGTGGSNVQYF TGTGCCAGCAGCGCGGGGACAGGGGGTTCGAATGTGCAGTACTTC
TRBJ2-7 few TRBD2 TRBV4-1 CASSQDGGGTGYEQYF TGCGCCAGCAGCCAAGATGGGGGGGGAACAGGCTACGAGCAGTACTTC
TRBJ1-2 NA NA TRBV12-5 CASAQGGGGYTF TGTGCTAGTGCCCAAGGGGGAGGGGGCTACACCTTC
TRBJ1-2 NA NA TRBV6-1 CASRDPLTGAYGYTF TGTGCCAGCAGAGATCCGTTGACAGGAGCCTATGGCTACACCTTC
TRBJ2-7 NA NA TRBV6-5 CASSYSRGTGYEQYF TGTGCCAGCAGTTACTCTCGGGGTACGGGCTACGAGCAGTACTTC
TRBJ2-7 NA NA TRBV5-4 CATQRTTGTAGYEQYF TGTGCCACCCAGCGAACCACCGGGACAGCGGGCTACGAGCAGTACTTC
TRBJ1-1 NA TRBD1 TRBV5-1 CASSWDRDQNTEAFF TGCGCCAGCAGCTGGGACAGGGATCAGAACACTGAAGCTTTCTTT
TRBJ2-3 NA TRBD2 TRBV12-5 CASGPLAGRTDTQYF TGTGCTAGTGGTCCGCTAGCGGGGCGCACAGATACGCAGTATTTT
TRBJ2-7 NA NA TRBV5-1 CASSLVMGGSNEQYF TGCGCCAGCAGCTTGGTCATGGGGGGTTCCAACGAGCAGTACTTC
TRBJ2-3 NA NA TRBV5-4 CASSKTGLGDTQYF TGTGCCAGCAGCAAAACAGGGTTGGGGGATACGCAGTATTTT
TRBJ1-5 few NA TRBV5-6 CASSIRLRQPQHF TGTGCCAGCAGCATACGGTTGAGGCAGCCCCAGCATTTT
TRBJ1-2 NA TRBD1 TRBV7-9 CASSLGQGYGYGYTF TGTGCCAGCAGCTTGGGACAGGGGTATGGCTATGGCTACACCTTC
TRBJ2-3 NA NA TRBV5-1 CASSPDPTRSTDTQYF TGCGCCAGCAGCCCCGATCCGACTAGAAGTACAGATACGCAGTATTTT
TRBJ1-2 NA NA TRBV14 CASSQDYGTKNYGYTF TGTGCCAGCAGCCAAGATTACGGGACAAAAAACTATGGCTACACCTTC
TRBJ2-3 NA TRBD1 TRBV2 CASSETTGGRTDTQYF TGTGCCAGCAGTGAAACGACAGGGGGCCGGACAGATACGCAGTATTTT
TRBJ1-4 NA NA TRBV14 CASSQTGSKSWEKLFF TGTGCCAGCAGCCAAACGGGATCAAAGTCGTGGGAAAAACTGTTTTTT
TRBJ2-5 NA TRBD2 TRBV7-9 CASSPTLRTSGVGETQYF TGTGCCAGCAGCCCTACACTCAGGACTAGCGGGGTCGGGGAGACCCAGTACTTC
TRBJ1-2 NA TRBD1 TRBV15 CATSSPTGDENYGYTF TGTGCCACCAGCAGCCCAACAGGGGACGAGAACTATGGCTACACCTTC
TRBJ2-7 once NA TRBV19 CASSVRQDLDYEQYF TGTGCCAGTAGCGTCAGACAGGATCTGGACTACGAGCAGTACTTC
TRBJ2-2 few TRBD1 TRBV13 CASSPAEHQTGLGGELFF TGTGCCAGCAGCCCAGCGGAACACCAGACAGGGTTGGGCGGGGAGCTGTTTTTT
TRBJ2-7 NA TRBD1 TRBV6-5 CASSLLGTDSYEQYF TGTGCCAGCAGTTTACTTGGGACAGACTCCTACGAGCAGTACTTC
TRBJ2-1 few NA TRBV5-1 CASSSLDSYYNEQFF TGCGCCAGCAGCTCTTTGGACAGCTACTACAATGAGCAGTTCTTC
TRBJ1-2 NA NA TRBV19 CASSMGQGGMYGYTF TGTGCCAGTAGTATGGGTCAGGGCGGAATGTATGGCTACACCTTC
TRBJ1-2 NA NA TRBV6-6 CASHEGNYGYTF TGTGCCAGCCACGAGGGAAACTATGGCTACACCTTC
TRBJ2-2 NA TRBD1 TRBV4-1 CASSNADRGTGELFF TGCGCCAGCAGCAATGCGGACAGGGGGACCGGGGAGCTGTTTTTT
TRBJ1-1 NA TRBD1 TRBV18 CASSVGTGDATEAFF TGTGCCAGCTCCGTCGGGACAGGGGACGCCACTGAAGCTTTCTTT
TRBJ2-1 NA TRBD2 TRBV15 CATSPSGGAGNEQFF TGTGCCACCAGCCCAAGCGGGGGGGCCGGCAATGAGCAGTTCTTC
TRBJ1-1 few NA TRBV7-6 CASSLSVNTEAFF TGTGCCAGCAGCTTATCGGTTAACACTGAAGCTTTCTTT
TRBJ2-3 NA TRBD2 TRBV5-4 CASSPGGTSRRKGYF TGTGCCAGCAGCCCGGGGGGGACTAGCAGGCGTAAGGGGTATTTT
TRBJ1-1 NA NA TRBV4-1 CASSQEQGITEAFF TGCGCCAGCAGCCAAGAACAGGGCATCACTGAAGCTTTCTTT
TRBJ1-4 NA NA TRBV7-9 CASSRGMTNEKLFF TGTGCCAGCAGCAGGGGGATGACTAATGAAAAACTGTTTTTT
TRBJ2-3 NA TRBD2 TRBV2 CASSELAGGRTDTQYF TGTGCCAGCAGTGAGCTAGCGGGGGGGAGGACAGATACGCAGTATTTT
TRBJ1-5 NA NA TRBV7-9 CASSQDSSSNQPQHF TGTGCCAGCAGTCAGGACAGTTCCAGCAATCAGCCCCAGCATTTT
TRBJ2-7 NA TRBD2 TRBV7-2 CASSLTRLANDEQYF TGTGCCAGCAGCCTTACTCGACTAGCGAACGACGAGCAGTACTTC
TRBJ2-5 NA NA TRBV27 CASRTRREETQYF TGTGCCAGCAGGACTAGACGAGAAGAGACCCAGTACTTC